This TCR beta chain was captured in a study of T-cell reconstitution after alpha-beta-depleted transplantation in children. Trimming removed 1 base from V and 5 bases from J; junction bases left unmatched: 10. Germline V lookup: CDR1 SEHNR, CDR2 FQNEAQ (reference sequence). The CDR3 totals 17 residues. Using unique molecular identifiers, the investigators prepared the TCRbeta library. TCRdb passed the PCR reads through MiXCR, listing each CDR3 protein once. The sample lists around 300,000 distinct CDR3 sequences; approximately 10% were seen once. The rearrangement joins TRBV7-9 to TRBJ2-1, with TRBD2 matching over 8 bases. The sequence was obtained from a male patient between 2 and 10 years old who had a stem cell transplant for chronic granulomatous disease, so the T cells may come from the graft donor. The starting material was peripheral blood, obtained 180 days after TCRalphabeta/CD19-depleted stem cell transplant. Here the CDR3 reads CASSLVSGAKVDNEQFF. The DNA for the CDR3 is TGTGCCAGCAGCTTAGTTAGCGGGGCCAAGGTCGACAATGAGCAGTTCTTC.